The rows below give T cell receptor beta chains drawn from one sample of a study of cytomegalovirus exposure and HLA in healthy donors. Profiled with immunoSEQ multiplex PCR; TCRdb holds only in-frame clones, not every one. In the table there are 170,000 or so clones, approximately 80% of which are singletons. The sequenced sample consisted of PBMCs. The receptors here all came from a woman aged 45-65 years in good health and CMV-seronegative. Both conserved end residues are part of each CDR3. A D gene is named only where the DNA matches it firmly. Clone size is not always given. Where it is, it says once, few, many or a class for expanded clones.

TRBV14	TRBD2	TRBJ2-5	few	CASSLMGGQETQYF	TGTGCCAGCAGCCTTATGGGGGGGCAAGAGACCCAGTACTTC
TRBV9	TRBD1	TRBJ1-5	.	CASSAGQGDQPQHF	TGTGCCAGCAGCGCGGGACAGGGAGATCAGCCCCAGCATTTT
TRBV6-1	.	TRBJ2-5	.	CASSDGGETQYF	TGTGCCAGCAGTGACGGAGGTGAGACCCAGTACTTC
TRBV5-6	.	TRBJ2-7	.	CASSLPRVAAASYEQYF	TGTGCCAGCAGCTTACCCCGGGTTGCGGCCGCCTCCTACGAGCAGTACTTC
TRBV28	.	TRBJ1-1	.	CASSGGWGSRTEAFF	TGTGCCAGCAGTGGGGGCTGGGGGAGTAGGACTGAAGCTTTCTTT
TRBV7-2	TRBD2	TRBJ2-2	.	CASSSRGSGGRVGELFF	TGTGCCAGCAGCTCACGCGGGAGCGGGGGCCGGGTCGGGGAGCTGTTTTTT
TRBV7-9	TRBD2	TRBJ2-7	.	CSSSLGLAGESYEQYF	TGTTCCAGCAGCCTGGGACTAGCGGGTGAATCCTACGAGCAGTACTTC
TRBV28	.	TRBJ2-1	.	CASKRQIYNEQFF	TGTGCCAGCAAGCGCCAGATATACAATGAGCAGTTCTTC
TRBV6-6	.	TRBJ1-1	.	CASNPGREKDTEAFF	TGTGCCAGCAACCCGGGGAGGGAGAAAGACACTGAAGCTTTCTTT
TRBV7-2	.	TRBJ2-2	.	CASSFSMNTGELFF	TGTGCCAGCAGCTTTAGCATGAACACCGGGGAGCTGTTTTTT
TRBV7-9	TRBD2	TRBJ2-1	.	CASSPHSGLAGVNEQFF	TGTGCCAGCAGCCCCCATTCAGGACTAGCGGGAGTTAATGAGCAGTTCTTC
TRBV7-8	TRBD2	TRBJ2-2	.	CASSLGDGRGGTGELFF	TGTGCCAGCAGCTTAGGGGACGGACGGGGGGGCACCGGGGAGCTGTTTTTT
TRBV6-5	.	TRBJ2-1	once	CASSWGFYNNEQFF	TGTGCCAGCAGTTGGGGCTTTTACAACAATGAGCAGTTCTTC
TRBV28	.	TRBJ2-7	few	CASSPADSYEQYF	TGTGCCAGCAGCCCGGCGGACAGCTACGAGCAGTACTTC
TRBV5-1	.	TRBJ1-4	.	CASSTQRGGTNEKLFF	TGCGCCAGCAGCACGCAAAGAGGGGGAACTAATGAAAAACTGTTTTTT
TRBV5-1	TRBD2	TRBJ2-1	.	CASSTRDYDNEQFF	TGCGCCAGCAGCACGAGGGACTACGACAATGAGCAGTTCTTC
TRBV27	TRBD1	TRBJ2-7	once	CASSFRDRDYEQYF	TGTGCCAGCAGTTTCCGGGACAGAGACTACGAGCAGTACTTC
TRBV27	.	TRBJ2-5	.	CASLHRVPRPETQYF	TGTGCCAGCCTACACCGGGTCCCGAGACCTGAGACCCAGTACTTC
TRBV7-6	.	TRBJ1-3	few	CASSPATGYYGNTIYF	TGTGCCAGCAGCCCCGCTACAGGGTACTATGGAAACACCATATATTTT
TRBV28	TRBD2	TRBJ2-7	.	CASHSGGDPYEQYF	TGTGCCAGCCATAGCGGGGGGGATCCCTACGAGCAGTACTTC
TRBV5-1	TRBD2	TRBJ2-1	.	CASSLEGTSNEQFF	TGCGCCAGCAGCCTGGAGGGGACTAGCAATGAGCAGTTCTTC
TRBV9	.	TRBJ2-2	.	CASSAPQANTGELFF	TGTGCCAGCAGCGCCCCCCAGGCGAACACCGGGGAGCTGTTTTTT
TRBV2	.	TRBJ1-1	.	CASRGTRNTEAFF	TGTGCCAGCAGAGGGACAAGGAACACTGAAGCTTTCTTT
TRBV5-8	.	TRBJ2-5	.	CASSLGTEWTQYF	TGTGCCAGCAGCTTGGGGACTGAGTGGACCCAGTACTTC
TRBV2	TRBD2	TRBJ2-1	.	CASRGLAGGNYNEQFF	TGTGCCAGCAGGGGATTAGCGGGGGGGAACTACAATGAGCAGTTCTTC
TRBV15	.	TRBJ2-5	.	CATSNKETQYF	TGTGCCACCAGCAATAAAGAGACCCAGTACTTC
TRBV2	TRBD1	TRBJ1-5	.	CASSEPRDRVVSNQPQHF	TGTGCCAGCAGTGAACCCAGGGACAGGGTGGTGAGCAATCAGCCCCAGCATTTT
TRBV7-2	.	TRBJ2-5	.	CASSPLEGAGETQYF	TGTGCCAGCAGCCCCCTGGAGGGGGCGGGAGAGACCCAGTACTTC
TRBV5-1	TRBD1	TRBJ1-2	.	CASSNTGGASYGYTF	TGCGCCAGCAGCAATACAGGGGGCGCCAGCTATGGCTACACCTTC
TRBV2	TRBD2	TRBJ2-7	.	CASSESSGHGEQYF	TGTGCCAGCAGTGAGTCTAGCGGCCACGGCGAGCAGTACTTC
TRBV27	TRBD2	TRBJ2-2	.	CASSSGREYAPPGELFF	TGTGCCAGCAGCAGCGGGAGAGAGTACGCCCCCCCCGGGGAGCTGTTTTTT
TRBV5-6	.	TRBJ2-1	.	CASSLIGQYNEQFF	TGTGCCAGCAGCTTAATTGGACAGTACAATGAGCAGTTCTTC
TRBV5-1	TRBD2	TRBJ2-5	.	CASSPGLAGLQETQYF	TGCGCCAGCAGCCCAGGACTAGCGGGGCTACAAGAGACCCAGTACTTC
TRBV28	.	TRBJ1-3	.	CASLEPGGKTGNTIYF	TGTGCCAGCTTGGAGCCTGGAGGAAAAACTGGAAACACCATATATTTT
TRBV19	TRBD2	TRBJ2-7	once	CASSYVGLAGTYEQYF	TGTGCCAGTTCCTACGTCGGGCTAGCGGGTACCTACGAGCAGTACTTC
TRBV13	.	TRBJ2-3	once	CASSLVRILSTDTQYF	TGTGCCAGCAGCCTGGTCAGGATTCTGTCCACAGATACGCAGTATTTT
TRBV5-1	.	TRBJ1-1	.	CASSPDRIPEAFF	TGCGCCAGCAGCCCCGACAGGATTCCTGAAGCTTTCTTT
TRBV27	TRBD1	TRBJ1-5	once	CASSLRDRTERGNQPQHF	TGTGCCAGCAGTTTGAGGGACAGGACGGAGAGGGGCAATCAGCCCCAGCATTTT
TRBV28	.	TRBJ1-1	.	CASSQTALNTEAFF	TGTGCCAGCAGTCAGACTGCTCTGAACACTGAAGCTTTCTTT
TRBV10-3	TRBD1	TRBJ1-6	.	CAISAHTPGQDSPLHF	TGTGCCATCAGTGCACACACTCCGGGACAGGATTCACCCCTCCACTTT
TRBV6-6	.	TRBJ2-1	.	CASKKSGHPYNEQFF	TGTGCCAGCAAAAAAAGCGGGCATCCTTACAATGAGCAGTTCTTC
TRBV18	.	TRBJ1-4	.	CASSPRRESGNRFRNEKLFF	TGTGCCAGCTCACCACGAAGGGAGAGCGGTAATCGATTTCGTAATGAAAAACTGTTTTTT
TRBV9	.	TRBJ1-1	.	CASSGRDINTEAFF	TGTGCCAGCAGCGGCCGGGACATAAACACTGAAGCTTTCTTT
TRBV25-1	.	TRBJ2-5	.	CASSVLTPQGYPETQYF	TGTGCCAGCAGTGTCCTAACCCCTCAGGGGTACCCAGAGACCCAGTACTTC
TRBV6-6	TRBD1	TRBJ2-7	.	CASSMGTGQIGQYF	TGTGCCAGCAGTATGGGGACAGGGCAGATCGGGCAGTACTTC
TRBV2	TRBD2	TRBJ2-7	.	CATSEPGLALF	TGTGCCACTAGCGAACCGGGACTAGCGCTCTTC
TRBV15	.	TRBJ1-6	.	CATSRAPDGSPLHF	TGTGCCACCAGCAGAGCACCCGACGGGTCACCCCTCCACTTT
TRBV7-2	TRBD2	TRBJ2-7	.	CASSLYSGGVYEQYF	TGTGCCAGCAGCTTATATAGCGGGGGGGTCTACGAGCAGTACTTC
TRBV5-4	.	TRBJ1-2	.	CASSLEQENYGYTF	TGTGCCAGCAGCTTGGAACAGGAGAACTATGGCTACACCTTC
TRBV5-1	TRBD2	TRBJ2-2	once	CASSLVGLGVSGELFF	TGCGCCAGCAGCTTGGTGGGACTAGGAGTTTCCGGGGAGCTGTTTTTT
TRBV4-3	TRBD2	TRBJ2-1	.	CASSQDLAGTLAGGNEQFF	TGCGCCAGCAGCCAAGACCTTGCCGGAACACTAGCGGGGGGTAATGAGCAGTTCTTC
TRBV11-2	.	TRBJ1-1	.	CASSLAGGGVGAFF	TGTGCCAGCAGCTTAGCTGGTGGGGGGGTGGGAGCTTTCTTT
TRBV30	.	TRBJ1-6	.	CAWSQGRIGSPLHF	TGTGCCTGGAGCCAGGGGCGGATAGGATCGCCCCTCCACTTT
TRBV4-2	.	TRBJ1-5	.	CASNRGRLEGEPQHF	TGTGCCAGCAACCGCGGTCGCTTGGAGGGTGAGCCCCAGCATTTT
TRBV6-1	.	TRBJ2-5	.	CASSEDLPVLYGTQYF	TGTGCCAGCAGTGAAGATCTCCCGGTCCTTTACGGGACCCAGTACTTC